The clone carrying this TCR beta chain was counted ten times or more. From germline, CDR1 is ENHRY and CDR2 SYGVKD. The CDR3 extends over 17 amino acids. Between the trimmed V and J ends, which lost 11 bases and 0 bases, there was a span of 22 bases. This sample was taken from a study of early T cells in non-severe SARS-CoV-2 infection. Study background: The chains were unpaired, and the sequenced material was bulk RNA from unsorted whole blood.

Each single cDNA molecule received a unique molecular identifier. TCRdb analysed the 5' RACE reads with MiXCR anew, one entry per CDR3 protein. This repertoire shows some 82,000 distinct CDR3 sequences, roughly 12% found once; its top ten account for roughly 3%. The chain employs TRBV10-3 and TRBJ2-2, with a weak D call TRBD1 (6 bases). This receptor was obtained from an adult who was a healthcare worker with PCR-confirmed SARS-CoV-2 infection or an uninfected control (not recorded which). Sequencing was performed on whole blood. This CDR3 is CALTSRGAGANTGELFF. The CDR3 DNA sequence: TGTGCCCTCACGAGCAGGGGTGCAGGCGCGAACACCGGGGAGCTGTTTTTT.